This record concerns one TCR beta chain sequence. This clone has only a few counts. No cognate antigen has been identified for it. No much larger clone exists at a distance of one base, and base qualities are not known. Taken from cysteine to phenylalanine, the CDR3 has 17 residues. The sequence is cut down to CDR3 DNA, 51 bases in frame from base 1. At the junction V is shortened by 0 bases and J by 5 bases, with 19 bases in between. CDR1 and CDR2 are drawn from the germline V gene: ENHRY, SYGVKD. The receptor library was made with the immunoSEQ multiplex PCR assay. The multiplex PCR relied on a mix of 60 forward primers for TCR Vbeta segments and 13 reverse primers for TCR Jbeta segments. The CDR3 region of rearranged TCR beta genes was amplified from genomic DNA by a multiplex PCR assay. On the Illumina HiSeq System, the amplified TCR beta libraries were sequenced as 87-base-pair reads. The paper's data handling went like this. A later analysis tallied tens of millions of unique TCR beta chains across the 610 or so repertoires, and some 10 million of those chains were shared by two or more donors. To remove PCR and sequencing errors, raw reads were error-corrected and collapsed into unique sequences using a nearest-neighbor algorithm that merged closely related sequences. V, D and J gene segments were assigned by aligning CDR3 sequences to IMGT reference sequences. Each retained sequence needed at least a six-nucleotide match to both a V gene segment and a J gene segment. A rearrangement counted as productive if the CDR3 had no stop codons and remained in frame with V and J, and every other rearrangement counted as non-productive. Following IMGT convention, CDR3 was defined as the stretch from the second conserved V-encoded cysteine to the conserved J-encoded phenylalanine. The earlier analysis of fewer than 700 of the donors excluded sequences that lacked an unambiguous match to a single V gene segment. An earlier analysis of over 450 of the donors classified V segments as functional when productive rearrangements were above 56.7% and as segregating when the standard deviation between donors was above 5%. A statistical classification framework was developed to diagnose cytomegalovirus status using the catalog of TCR beta chain sequences. In a later analysis, TCR nucleotide sequences were compared against IMGT/GENE-DB human TR gene sequences so that V and J genes could be assigned. The TCRdist pipeline was used in a later analysis to assign CDR3 sequences and most-parsimonious VDJ recombination scenarios. A later analysis defined each TCR beta chain by its CDR3 amino acid sequence plus V-gene family, and excluded reads lacking a unique V-gene family. A later analysis removed 592 highly shared, low-generation-probability nucleotide sequences to deal with suspected cross-contamination and a sequencing artifact. A later analysis calculated a clonal expansion index for each public chain from normalized within-repertoire ranks of inferred template counts. A later analysis computed generation probabilities with a VDJ recombination model fitted to out-of-frame rearrangements, and checked the results against IGoR. In a later analysis, TCR-TCR, TCR-HLA and TCR-CMV co-occurrence was scored with hypergeometric tests, and a repertoire-size bias correction was applied to TCR pairs. A later analysis estimated false discovery rates by permuting HLA or CMV assignments 20 times. In a later analysis, co-occurring TCRs were grouped using DBSCAN, and TCRdist sequence similarity was added for clustering within HLA-allele-positive subsets. Co-occurrence clustering excluded repertoires with fewer than 30,000 or more than 120,000 public chains, plus five with anomalous nucleotide sharing. Not all clones reach the TCRdb copy of this immuneACCESS table, which keeps in-frame sequences only. Checked studies attribute under half of the gap to unresolved V genes and leave the rest unexplained. From that table come the V and J calls and clone size; the DNA was used to work out D and trimming. The sample includes 75,000 to 100,000 clones, with 55% to 75% observed a single time. The biggest ten clones account for roughly 3% of the sample.

The cohort comprised 666 healthy bone marrow donors. At the time of sampling, every cohort member was nominally healthy, though immune exposures that went unrecorded were likely present. The donor tested CMV seronegative, placing the donor among the 300 to 400 seronegative members of the cohort. A peripheral blood sample was collected from each donor, and TCR beta sequencing was performed on peripheral blood mononuclear cells. Genomic DNA extraction from the blood cell samples was performed with the Qiagen DNeasy Blood Extraction Kit. The source of the sample is a study of cytomegalovirus exposure and HLA in healthy donors (dated by TCRdb to about 2017). As for the study more broadly: An earlier analysis of fewer than 750 of the donors reported approximately 260 Gb of sequence data and approximately 120 million unique TCR beta sequences obtained from around 180 million T cells. The aim of the study was to test whether cataloging public T cell receptors could identify signatures of past pathogen exposure. To study patterns of TCR occurrence, a later analysis re-analyzed previously published TCR beta repertoires from around 660 donors and added high-resolution HLA genotyping. Besides the first cohort of more than 650 subjects, a separate validation cohort made up of 120 or so different subjects was used. Approximately 310 gigabases of sequencing data and around 88 million unique TCR sequences made up an early release that covered around 640 HLA-typed donors. A handful of DR-DQ haplotypes were treated as single units for association and clustering because of strong linkage in the cohort. Donor age, sex, ethnicity and CMV serostatus were compiled together with the repertoire data. HLA typing covered class I and class II loci at four-digit resolution. Rather than drawing on any new phenotypic data, the later analysis identified candidate immune exposures from TCR beta sequences and the way those sequences occurred across donors. Every repertoire in the discovery cohort had been generated on one and the same sequencing platform. A later genetic analysis used genome-wide SNP genotypes for about 65% of the roughly 670 donors, treating that subset as a discovery cohort. Typing coverage differed by locus: A, B, C, DRB1 and DQB1 were typed in roughly 629-640 donors, DQA1 in roughly 500, DPA1 in 600 to 610, and DPB1 in 450 to 480. The genetic ancestry cluster associated with self-reported Caucasian donors included about 81% of the roughly 400 genotyped donors. Using immunosequencing, the study profiled T cell repertoires from fewer than 700 subjects and related those repertoires to cytomegalovirus serostatus. Across about 370 genotyped donors of the cohort, an average of 235,054 unique TCR beta nucleotide sequences per donor were sequenced, and 15% to 20% of those sequences were non-productive. An earlier analysis of fewer than 750 of the donors used high-throughput TCR beta sequencing to judge whether each TCR beta V gene segment behaved as functional or pseudogenic. High-throughput TCR immunosequencing, statistical association of individual TCRs with disease status, and machine learning were combined to predict cytomegalovirus infection status. Summary of the overall study and its limitations: Cytomegalovirus status was reported to be diagnosed by the classifier with high specificity and sensitivity in both the original and validation cohorts. Some IMGT-functional V segments, including TRBV6-2 and TRBV6-3, could not be told apart with the 87-base-pair reads, so those segments were excluded. In a later analysis, HLA-associated TCR beta chains were found to be more clonally expanded and to have lower generation probabilities than equally common non-associated chains. In this cohort, only TCR beta chains were sequenced, and detectable features were limited by the absence of alpha or paired-chain data. In a later genetic analysis, a missense DCLRE1C variant was associated with V-gene and J-gene trimming of TCR beta chains, and the association was replicated in an independent cohort. Most TCR sequences were seen in very few donors, while some public TCRs were found in many individuals. When HLA alleles, especially DR and DQ, strongly co-occurred, attributing TCR associations to individual alleles was difficult. A total of fewer than 200 TCR beta chains were listed by the study as associated with cytomegalovirus. It was suggested by the authors that the approach could potentially be generalized to other disease states and immunological phenotypes. Because some donors lacked HLA typing at each locus, the association tests relied only on the typed subset. A few of the identified cytomegalovirus-associated TCR beta chains were confirmed in vitro to be specific for cytomegalovirus antigens. According to a later analysis, parvovirus B19, influenza, CMV and Epstein-Barr virus appeared linked to several top co-occurrence clusters. Roughly uniform sequencing depth across donors was assumed in presence/absence analyses, although this assumption may not hold. The only immune exposure information available for the cohort was CMV serostatus. Correlated functional status among segregating V segments might be attributable to linkage disequilibrium, but an unknown experimental factor could not be ruled out. According to a later genetic analysis, donors in an Asian-associated ancestry cluster had fewer N-insertions in productive TCRs than the roughly 670-donor mean. A group of highly shared sequence variants was considered likely to be a technical artifact of the sequencing pipeline. Most CMV-associated TCR beta chains appeared to be HLA-restricted in a later analysis, and the HLA associations seemed to be driven largely by CMV exposure. A later analysis found that TCR association rates varied across HLA loci, with DRB1 alleles showing the most associated TCRs and HLA-C alleles the fewest. Specific HLA alleles were associated with about 17,000 TCR beta sequences at a false discovery rate of 0.05 in a later analysis. A further reported finding was that TCR beta sequences accurately predicted the HLA-A and HLA-B alleles for most subjects in the first cohort. Broadly in line with IMGT annotations, most TCR beta V segments showed up in productive rearrangements about 87% or about 30% of the time in an earlier analysis of around 550 of the donors. Because counts were too low, 15 to 20 rarely observed V segments, including chromosome 9 orphons, were excluded from the earlier analysis of several hundred of the donors.

Recombination connected TRBV10-3 to TRBJ1-1; a tentative D match to TRBD1 spans 5 bases. What was sequenced was PBMCs. This clonotype was sampled from a man between 60 and 75 years old in good health and CMV-seronegative. CDR3 loop: CAISESGQGGGTTEAFF. In nucleotides, the sequence is TGTGCCATCAGTGAGTCGGGCCAGGGAGGAGGAACAACTGAAGCTTTCTTT.